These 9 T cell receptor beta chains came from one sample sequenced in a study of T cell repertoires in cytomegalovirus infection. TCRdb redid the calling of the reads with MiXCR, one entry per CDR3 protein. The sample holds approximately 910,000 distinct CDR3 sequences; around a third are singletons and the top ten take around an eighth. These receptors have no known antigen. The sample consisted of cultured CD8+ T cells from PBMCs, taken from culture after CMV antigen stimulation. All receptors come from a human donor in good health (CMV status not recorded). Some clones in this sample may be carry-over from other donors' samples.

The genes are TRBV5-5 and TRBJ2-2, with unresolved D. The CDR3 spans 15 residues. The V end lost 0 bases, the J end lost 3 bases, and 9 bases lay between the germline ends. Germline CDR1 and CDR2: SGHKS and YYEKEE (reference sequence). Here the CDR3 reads CASSLASPDTGELFF. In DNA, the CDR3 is TGTGCCAGCAGCTTGGCCAGTCCGGACACCGGGGAGCTGTTTTTT.

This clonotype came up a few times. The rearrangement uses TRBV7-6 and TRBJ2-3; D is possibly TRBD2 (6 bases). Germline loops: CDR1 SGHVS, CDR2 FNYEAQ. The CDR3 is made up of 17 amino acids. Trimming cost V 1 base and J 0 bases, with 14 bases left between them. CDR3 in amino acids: CASSLGPRGLSTDTQYF. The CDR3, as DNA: TGTGCCAGCAGCTTAGGTCCGAGGGGACTTAGCACAGATACGCAGTATTTT.

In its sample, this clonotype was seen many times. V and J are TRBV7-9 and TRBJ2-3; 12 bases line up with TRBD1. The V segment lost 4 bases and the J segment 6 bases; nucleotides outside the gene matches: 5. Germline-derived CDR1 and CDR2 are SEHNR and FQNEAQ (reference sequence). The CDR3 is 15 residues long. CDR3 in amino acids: CASSYGTGGADTQYF. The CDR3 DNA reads TGTGCCAGCAGCTATGGGACAGGGGGCGCGGATACGCAGTATTTT.

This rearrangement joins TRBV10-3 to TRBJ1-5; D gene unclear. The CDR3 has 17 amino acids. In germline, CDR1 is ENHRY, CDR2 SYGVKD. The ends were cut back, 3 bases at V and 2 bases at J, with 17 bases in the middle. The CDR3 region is CAISDWQDEFRNQPQHF. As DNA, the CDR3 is TGTGCCATCAGTGACTGGCAGGATGAGTTCCGCAATCAGCCCCAGCATTTT.

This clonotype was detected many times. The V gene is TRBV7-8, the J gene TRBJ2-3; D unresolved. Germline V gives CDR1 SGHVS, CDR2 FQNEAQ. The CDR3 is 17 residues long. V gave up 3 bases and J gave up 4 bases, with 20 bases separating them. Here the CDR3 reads CASSFRYRQGPPDTQYF. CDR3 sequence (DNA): TGTGCCAGCAGCTTTAGGTACAGACAAGGTCCCCCAGATACGCAGTATTTT.

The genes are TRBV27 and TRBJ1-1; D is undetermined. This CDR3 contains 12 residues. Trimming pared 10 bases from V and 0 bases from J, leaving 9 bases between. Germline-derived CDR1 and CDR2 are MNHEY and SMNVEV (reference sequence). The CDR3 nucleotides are TGTGCCACCAAAACAGTGAACACTGAAGCTTTCTTT. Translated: CATKTVNTEAFF.

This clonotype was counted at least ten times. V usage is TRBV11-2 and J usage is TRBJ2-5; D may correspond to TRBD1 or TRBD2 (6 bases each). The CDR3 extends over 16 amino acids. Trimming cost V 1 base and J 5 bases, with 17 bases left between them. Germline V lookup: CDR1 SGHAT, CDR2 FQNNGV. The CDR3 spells CASSLAPRGPDETQYF. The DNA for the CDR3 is TGTGCCAGCAGCTTAGCTCCTCGGGGGCCGGATGAGACCCAGTACTTC.

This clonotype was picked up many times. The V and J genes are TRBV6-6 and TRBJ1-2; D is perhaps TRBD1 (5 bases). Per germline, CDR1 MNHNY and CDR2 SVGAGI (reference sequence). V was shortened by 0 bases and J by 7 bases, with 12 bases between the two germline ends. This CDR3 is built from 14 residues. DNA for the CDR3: TGTGCCAGCAGTTACTCGAGGGGAAGGGGTGGCTACACCTTC. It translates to CASSYSRGRGGYTF.

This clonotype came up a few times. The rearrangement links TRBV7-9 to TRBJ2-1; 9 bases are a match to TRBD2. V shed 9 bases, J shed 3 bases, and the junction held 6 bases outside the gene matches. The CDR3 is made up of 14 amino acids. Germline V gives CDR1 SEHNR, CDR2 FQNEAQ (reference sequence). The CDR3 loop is CASLAGAVYNEQFF. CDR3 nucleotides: TGTGCCAGTTTAGCGGGGGCGGTCTACAATGAGCAGTTCTTC.